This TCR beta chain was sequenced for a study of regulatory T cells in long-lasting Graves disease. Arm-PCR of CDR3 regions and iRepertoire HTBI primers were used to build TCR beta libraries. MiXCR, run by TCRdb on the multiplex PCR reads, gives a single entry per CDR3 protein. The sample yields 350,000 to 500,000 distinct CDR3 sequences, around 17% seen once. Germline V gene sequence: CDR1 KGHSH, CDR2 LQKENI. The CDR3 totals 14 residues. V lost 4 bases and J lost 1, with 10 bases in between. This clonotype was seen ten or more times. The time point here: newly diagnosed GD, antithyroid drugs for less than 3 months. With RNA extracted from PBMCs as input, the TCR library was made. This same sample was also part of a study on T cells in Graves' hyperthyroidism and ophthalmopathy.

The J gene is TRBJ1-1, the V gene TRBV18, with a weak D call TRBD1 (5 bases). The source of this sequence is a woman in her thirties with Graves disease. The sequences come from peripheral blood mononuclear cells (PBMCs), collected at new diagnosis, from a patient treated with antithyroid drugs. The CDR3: CASSLDSENTEAFF. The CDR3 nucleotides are TGTGCCAGCTCACTTGACAGTGAGAACACTGAAGCTTTCTTT.